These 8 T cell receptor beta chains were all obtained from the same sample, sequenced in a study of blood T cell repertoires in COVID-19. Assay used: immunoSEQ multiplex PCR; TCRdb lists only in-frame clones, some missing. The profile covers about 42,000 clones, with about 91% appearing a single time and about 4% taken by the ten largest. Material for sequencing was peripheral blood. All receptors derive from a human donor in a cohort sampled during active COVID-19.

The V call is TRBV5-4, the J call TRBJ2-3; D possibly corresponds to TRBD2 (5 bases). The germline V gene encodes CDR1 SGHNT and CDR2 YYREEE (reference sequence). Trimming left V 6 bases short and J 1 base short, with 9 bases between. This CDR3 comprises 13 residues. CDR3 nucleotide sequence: TGTGCCAGCACCGAGGGTGGCACAGATACGCAGTATTTT. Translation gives CASTEGGTDTQYF.

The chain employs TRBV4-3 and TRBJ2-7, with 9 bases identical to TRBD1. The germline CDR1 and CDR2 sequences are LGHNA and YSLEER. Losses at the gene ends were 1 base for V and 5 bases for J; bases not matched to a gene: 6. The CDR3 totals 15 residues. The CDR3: CASSQAGTGPNEQYF. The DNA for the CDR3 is TGCGCCAGCAGCCAAGCCGGGACAGGGCCTAACGAGCAGTACTTC.

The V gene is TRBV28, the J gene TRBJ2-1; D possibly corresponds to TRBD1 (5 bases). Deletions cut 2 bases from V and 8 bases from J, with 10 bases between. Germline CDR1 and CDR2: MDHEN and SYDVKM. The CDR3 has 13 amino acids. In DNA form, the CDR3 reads TGTGCCAGCAGTTTAAGGGGCAGTTATGAGCAGTTCTTC. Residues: CASSLRGSYEQFF. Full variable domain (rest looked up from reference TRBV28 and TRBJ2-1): DVKVTQSSRYLVKRTGEKVFLECVQDMDHENMFWYRQDPGLGLRLIYFSYDVKMKEKGDIPEGYSVSREKKERFSLILESASTNQTSMYLCASSLRGSYEQFFGPGTRLTVL.

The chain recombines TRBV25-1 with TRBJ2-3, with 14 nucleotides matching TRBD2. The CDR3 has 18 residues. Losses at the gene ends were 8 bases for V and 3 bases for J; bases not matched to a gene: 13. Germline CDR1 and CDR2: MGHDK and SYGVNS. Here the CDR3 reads CASQHKKGLAGATDTQYF. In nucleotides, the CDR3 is TGTGCCAGCCAGCACAAAAAGGGACTAGCGGGAGCGACAGATACGCAGTATTTT.

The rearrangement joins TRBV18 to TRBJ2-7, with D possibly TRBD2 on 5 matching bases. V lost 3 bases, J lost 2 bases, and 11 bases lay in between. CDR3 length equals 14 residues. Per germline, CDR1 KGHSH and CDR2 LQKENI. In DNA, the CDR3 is TGTGCCAGCTCACCCTCTCCGGGGACCTACGAGCAGTACTTC. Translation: CASSPSPGTYEQYF.

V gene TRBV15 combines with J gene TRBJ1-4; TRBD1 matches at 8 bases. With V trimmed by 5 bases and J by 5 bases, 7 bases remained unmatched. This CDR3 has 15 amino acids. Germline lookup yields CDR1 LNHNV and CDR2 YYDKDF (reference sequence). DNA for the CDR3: TGTGCCACCAGCTCCCGACAGGGGCAAAATGAAAAACTGTTTTTT. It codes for CATSSRQGQNEKLFF.

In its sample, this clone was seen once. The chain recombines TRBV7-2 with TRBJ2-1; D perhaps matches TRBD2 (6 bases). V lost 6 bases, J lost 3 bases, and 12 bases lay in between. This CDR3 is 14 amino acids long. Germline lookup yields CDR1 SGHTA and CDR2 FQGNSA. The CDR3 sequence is CASSLGGFYNEQFF. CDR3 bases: TGTGCCAGCAGTCTGGGGGGTTTCTACAATGAGCAGTTCTTC.

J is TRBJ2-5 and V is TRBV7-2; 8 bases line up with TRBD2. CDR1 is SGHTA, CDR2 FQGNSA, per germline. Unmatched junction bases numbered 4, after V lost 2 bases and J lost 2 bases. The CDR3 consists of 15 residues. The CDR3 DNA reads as TGTGCCAGCAGCTTACCTAGCGGGTCGCAAGAGACCCAGTACTTC. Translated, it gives CASSLPSGSQETQYF. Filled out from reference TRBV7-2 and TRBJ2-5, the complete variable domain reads GAGVSQSPSNKVTEKGKDVELRCDPISGHTALYWYRQSLGQGLEFLIYFQGNSAPDKSGLPSDRFSAERTGGSVSTLTIQRTQQEDSAVYLCASSLPSGSQETQYFGPGTRLLVL.